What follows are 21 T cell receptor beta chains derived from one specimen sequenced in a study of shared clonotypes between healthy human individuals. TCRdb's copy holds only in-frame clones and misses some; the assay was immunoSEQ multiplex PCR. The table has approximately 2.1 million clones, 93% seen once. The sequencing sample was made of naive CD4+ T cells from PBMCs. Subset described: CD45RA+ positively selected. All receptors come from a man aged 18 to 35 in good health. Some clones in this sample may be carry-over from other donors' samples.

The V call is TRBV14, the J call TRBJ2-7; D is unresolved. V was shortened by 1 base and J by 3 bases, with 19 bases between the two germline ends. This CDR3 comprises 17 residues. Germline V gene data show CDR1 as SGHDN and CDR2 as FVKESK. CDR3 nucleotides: TGTGCCAGCAGCCAAGGACTCTCCGCAGCTTTCGGCTACGAGCAGTACTTC. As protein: CASSQGLSAAFGYEQYF.

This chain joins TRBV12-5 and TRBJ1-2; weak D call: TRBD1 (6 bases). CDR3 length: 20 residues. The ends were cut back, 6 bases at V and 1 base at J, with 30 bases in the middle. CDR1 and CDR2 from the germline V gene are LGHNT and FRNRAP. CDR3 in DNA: TGTGCTAGTGGCCCCGTAACCAACCAGACAGGCGGGAAAGATAACTATGGCTACACCTTC. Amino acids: CASGPVTNQTGGKDNYGYTF.

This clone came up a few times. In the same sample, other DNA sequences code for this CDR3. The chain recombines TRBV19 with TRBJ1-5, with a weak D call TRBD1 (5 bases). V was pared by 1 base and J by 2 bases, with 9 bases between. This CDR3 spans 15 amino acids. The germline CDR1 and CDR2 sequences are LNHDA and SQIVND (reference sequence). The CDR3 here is CASSIVGGGNQPQHF. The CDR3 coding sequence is TGTGCCAGTAGTATAGTAGGAGGGGGCAATCAGCCCCAGCATTTT.

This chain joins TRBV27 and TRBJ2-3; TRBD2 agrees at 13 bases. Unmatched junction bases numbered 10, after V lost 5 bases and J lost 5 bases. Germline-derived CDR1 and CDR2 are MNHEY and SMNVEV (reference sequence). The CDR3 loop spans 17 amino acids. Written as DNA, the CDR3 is TGTGCCAGCAGTCAAGAAACTAGCGGGAGGGCCTTAGATACGCAGTATTTT. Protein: CASSQETSGRALDTQYF.

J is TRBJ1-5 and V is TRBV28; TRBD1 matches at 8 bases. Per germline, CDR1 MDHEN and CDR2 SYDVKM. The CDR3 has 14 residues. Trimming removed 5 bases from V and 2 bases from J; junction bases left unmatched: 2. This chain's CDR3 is CASSGGQGNQPQHF. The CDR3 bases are TGTGCCAGCAGTGGGGGACAGGGCAATCAGCCCCAGCATTTT.

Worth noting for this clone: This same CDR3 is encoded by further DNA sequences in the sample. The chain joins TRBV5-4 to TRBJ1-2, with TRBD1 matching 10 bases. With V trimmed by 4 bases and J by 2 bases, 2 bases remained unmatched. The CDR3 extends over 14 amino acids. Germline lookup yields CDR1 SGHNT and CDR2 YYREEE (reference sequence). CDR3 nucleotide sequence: TGTGCCAGCAGCCCGGGACAGGGGAACTATGGCTACACCTTC. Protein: CASSPGQGNYGYTF.

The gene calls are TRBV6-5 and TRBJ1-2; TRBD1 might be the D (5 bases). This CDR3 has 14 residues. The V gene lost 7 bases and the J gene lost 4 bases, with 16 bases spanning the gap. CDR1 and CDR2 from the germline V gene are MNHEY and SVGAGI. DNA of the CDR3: TGTGCCAGCACACTGGGGCGCCAGAGCTATGGCTACACCTTC. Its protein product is CASTLGRQSYGYTF.

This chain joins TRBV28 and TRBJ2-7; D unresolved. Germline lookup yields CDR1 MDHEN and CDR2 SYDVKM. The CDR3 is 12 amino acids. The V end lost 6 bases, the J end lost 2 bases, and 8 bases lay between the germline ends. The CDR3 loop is CASSAETYEQYF. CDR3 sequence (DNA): TGTGCCAGCAGCGCAGAAACCTACGAGCAGTACTTC.

The CDR3 spells CASSPTPGYGYTF. The CDR3 nucleotides read TGTGCCAGCAGCCCAACCCCAGGGTATGGCTACACCTTC. This chain joins TRBV28 and TRBJ1-2, with a weak D call TRBD1 (5 bases). The CDR3 has 13 amino acids. V shed 6 bases and J shed 5 bases, with 13 bases lying between them. Germline CDR1 is MDHEN and CDR2 is SYDVKM.

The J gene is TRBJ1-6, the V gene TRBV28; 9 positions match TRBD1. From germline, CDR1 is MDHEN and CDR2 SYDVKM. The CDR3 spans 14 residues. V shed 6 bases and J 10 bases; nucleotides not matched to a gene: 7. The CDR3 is CASSLGQGFSPLHF. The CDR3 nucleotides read TGTGCCAGCAGCTTGGGACAGGGCTTCTCACCCCTCCACTTT.

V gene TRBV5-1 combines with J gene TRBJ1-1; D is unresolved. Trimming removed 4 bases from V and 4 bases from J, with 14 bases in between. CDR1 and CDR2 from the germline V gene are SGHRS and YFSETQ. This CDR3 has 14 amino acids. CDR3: CASSPTEGGTEAFF. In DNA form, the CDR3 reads TGCGCCAGCAGCCCTACGGAAGGAGGCACTGAAGCTTTCTTT.

CDR3 in amino acids: CASSLGPGPQHF. CDR3 bases: TGTGCCAGCAGCTTAGGGCCCGGGCCCCAGCATTTT. This chain joins TRBV7-6 and TRBJ1-5; the D is unclear. Germline V gene data show CDR1 as SGHVS and CDR2 as FNYEAQ. V lost 1 base, J lost 9 bases, and 7 bases lay in between. The CDR3 consists of 12 residues.

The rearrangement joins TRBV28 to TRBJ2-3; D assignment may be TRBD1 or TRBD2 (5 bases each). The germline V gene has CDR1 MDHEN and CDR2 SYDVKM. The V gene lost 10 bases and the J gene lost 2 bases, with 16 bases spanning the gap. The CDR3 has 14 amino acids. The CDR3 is CAIGGEPTTDTQYF. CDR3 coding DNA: TGTGCCATTGGGGGAGAACCTACCACAGATACGCAGTATTTT.

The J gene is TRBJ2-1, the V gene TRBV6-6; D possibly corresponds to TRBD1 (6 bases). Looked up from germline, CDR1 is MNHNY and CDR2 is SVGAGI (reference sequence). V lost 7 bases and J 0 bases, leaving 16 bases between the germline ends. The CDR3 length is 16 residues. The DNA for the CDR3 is TGTGCCAGCATATCCACCGGGACACCCTCCTACAATGAGCAGTTCTTC. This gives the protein CASISTGTPSYNEQFF.

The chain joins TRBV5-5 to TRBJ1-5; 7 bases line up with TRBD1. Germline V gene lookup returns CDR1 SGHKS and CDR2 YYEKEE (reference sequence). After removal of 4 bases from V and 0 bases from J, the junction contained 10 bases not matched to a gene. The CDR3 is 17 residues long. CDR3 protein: CASSPTGVGYSNQPQHF. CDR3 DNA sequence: TGTGCCAGCAGCCCTACAGGGGTGGGATATAGCAATCAGCCCCAGCATTTT.

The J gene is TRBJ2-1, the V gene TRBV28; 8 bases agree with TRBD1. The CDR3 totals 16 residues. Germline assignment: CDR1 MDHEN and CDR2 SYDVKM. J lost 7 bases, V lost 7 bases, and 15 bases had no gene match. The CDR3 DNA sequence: TGTGCCAGCACGCAGGGGGGCAGGGGGCACGTAAATGAGCAGTTCTTC. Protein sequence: CASTQGGRGHVNEQFF.

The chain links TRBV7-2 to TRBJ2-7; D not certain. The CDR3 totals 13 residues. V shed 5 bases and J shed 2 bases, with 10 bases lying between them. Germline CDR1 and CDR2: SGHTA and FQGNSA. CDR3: CASSAPATYEQYF. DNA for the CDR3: TGTGCCAGCAGCGCCCCAGCTACCTACGAGCAGTACTTC.

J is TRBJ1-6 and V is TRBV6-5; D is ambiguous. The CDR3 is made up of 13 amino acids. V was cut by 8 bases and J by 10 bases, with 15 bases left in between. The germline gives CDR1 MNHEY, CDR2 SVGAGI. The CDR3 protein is CASGAQAGSPLHF. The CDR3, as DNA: TGTGCCAGCGGTGCCCAGGCTGGATCACCCCTCCACTTT.

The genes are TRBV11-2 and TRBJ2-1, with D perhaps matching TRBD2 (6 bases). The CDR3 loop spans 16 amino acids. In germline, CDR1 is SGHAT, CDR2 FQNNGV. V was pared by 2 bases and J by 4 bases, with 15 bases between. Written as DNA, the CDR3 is TGTGCCAGCAGCTTAATAGGGAGGATCGTTTACAATGAGCAGTTCTTC. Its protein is CASSLIGRIVYNEQFF. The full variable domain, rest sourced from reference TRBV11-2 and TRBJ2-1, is EAGVAQSPRYKIIEKRQSVAFWCNPISGHATLYWYQQILGQGPKLLIQFQNNGVVDDSQLPKDRFSAERLKGVDSTLKIQPAKLEDSAVYLCASSLIGRIVYNEQFFGPGTRLTVL.

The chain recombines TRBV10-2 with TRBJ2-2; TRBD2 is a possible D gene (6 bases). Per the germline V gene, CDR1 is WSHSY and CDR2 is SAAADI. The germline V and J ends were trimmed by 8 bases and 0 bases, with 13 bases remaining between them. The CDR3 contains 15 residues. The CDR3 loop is CASQRTTANTGELFF. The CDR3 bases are TGCGCCAGCCAACGGACTACCGCGAACACCGGGGAGCTGTTTTTT.

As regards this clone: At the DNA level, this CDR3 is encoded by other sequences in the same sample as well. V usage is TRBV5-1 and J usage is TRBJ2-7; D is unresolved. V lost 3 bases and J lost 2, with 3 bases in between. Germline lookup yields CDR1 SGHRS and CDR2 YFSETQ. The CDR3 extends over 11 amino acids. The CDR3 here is CASSSAYEQYF. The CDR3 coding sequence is TGCGCCAGCAGCTCGGCCTACGAGCAGTACTTC.